The clone carrying this T cell receptor (beta chain) was detected once. Roughly 81 million PBMCs per unsorted sample were used for genomic DNA. The sample belongs to a study of shared clonotypes between healthy human individuals. Only in-frame clones appear in the TCRdb table, and some are missing; sequencing was by immunoSEQ multiplex PCR. Here the sample spans 450,000 or so clones, over 60% being singletons. Source material: PBMCs. This sequence was found in a woman between 40 and 55 years old in good health. Some clones in this sample may be carry-over from other donors' samples.

Written as DNA, the CDR3 is TGTGCCAGCAGCTTAGAAGCGGGATTCAATGAGCAGTTCTTC. Its protein product is CASSLEAGFNEQFF. The V call is TRBV7-2, the J call TRBJ2-1; 7 bases match TRBD2. Germline V gene lookup returns CDR1 SGHTA and CDR2 FQGNSA. The J segment lost 6 bases and the V segment lost 1 base, leaving 3 bases of the junction unmatched. This CDR3 is 14 amino acids long.